The T cell receptor (beta chain) under discussion was sequenced for a study of control samples from healthy donors and cancer patients (TCRdb year 2020). The CDR3 covers 15 residues, taking in both the cysteine and the phenylalanine. Only the CDR3 DNA is retained, 45 bases long and in frame from the first base. V gives up 11 bases and J gives up 6 bases, and the segment between their germline ends measures 25 bases. Based on the germline V gene, the CDR1 and CDR2 sequences are SNHLY and FYNNEI. A remark on this clone: Its recognized antigen is unknown. No much larger clonotype is one base removed from it; base qualities were not supplied.

The protocol used for the library was the immunoSEQ multiplex PCR assay. Not all clones reach the TCRdb copy of this immuneACCESS table, which keeps in-frame sequences only. Checked studies attribute under half of the gap to unresolved V genes and leave the rest unexplained. The sample profile shows roughly 220,000 clones; about 93% of them were found once. Of the sample, about 1.6% is held by the ten largest clones. The sequenced sample consisted of blood. The source is a man aged 50-59 years in good health. The V and J genes are TRBV2 and TRBJ1-1; the D segment could be TRBD1, given 6 matching bases. The nucleotide sequence is given as TGTGCCGTTAGCAATCCCCCAGGGGATGTCGCTGAAGCTTTCTTT. Its product reads: CAVSNPPGDVAEAFF.